What follows is one T cell receptor beta chain and its context. Its specificity is unknown. The CDR3 loop spans 14 amino acids. Germline V gives CDR1 SQVTM, CDR2 ANQGSEA. The junction had 6 bases not matched to a gene; V was cut back by 6 bases and J by 2 bases. This record comes from a study of T cells after posttransplantation cyclophosphamide. The assay was immunoSEQ multiplex PCR, and TCRdb's table has in-frame clones only and misses some. The repertoire holds tens of thousands of clones, with almost 95% as singletons. Study observations and caveats: TRB clonality was highly associated with recipient CMV seropositivity and reactivation. Donor-recipient repertoire similarity was low at 1-2 months, rising over year one.

Sequenced material: PBMCs. This clonotype originated in a woman aged 45-59 years in good health and a related stem cell transplant donor. This chain joins TRBV29-1 and TRBJ2-7; TRBD2 aligns across 11 bases. The CDR3 spells CSVPTSGGTYEQYF. The CDR3, as DNA: TGCAGCGTGCCTACTAGCGGGGGAACCTACGAGCAGTACTTC.